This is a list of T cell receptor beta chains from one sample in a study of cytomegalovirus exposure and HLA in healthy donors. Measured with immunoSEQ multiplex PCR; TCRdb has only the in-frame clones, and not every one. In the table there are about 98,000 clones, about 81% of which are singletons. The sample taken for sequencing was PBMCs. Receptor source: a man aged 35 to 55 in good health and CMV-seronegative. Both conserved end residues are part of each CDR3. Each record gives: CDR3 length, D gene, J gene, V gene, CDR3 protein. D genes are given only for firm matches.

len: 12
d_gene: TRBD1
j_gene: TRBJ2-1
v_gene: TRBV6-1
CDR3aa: CASRDRVNEQFF

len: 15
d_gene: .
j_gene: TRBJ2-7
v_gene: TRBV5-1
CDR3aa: CASSPPSEGPYEQYF

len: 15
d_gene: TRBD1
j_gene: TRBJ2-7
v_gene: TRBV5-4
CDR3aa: CASSLQGARSYEQYF

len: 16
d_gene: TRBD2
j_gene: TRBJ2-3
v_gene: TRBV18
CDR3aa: CASSPASGGATDTQYF

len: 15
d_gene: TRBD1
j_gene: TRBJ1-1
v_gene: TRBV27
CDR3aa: CASRNDRGLNTEAFF

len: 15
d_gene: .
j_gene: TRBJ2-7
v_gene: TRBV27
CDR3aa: CASTLRGRGSYGQYF

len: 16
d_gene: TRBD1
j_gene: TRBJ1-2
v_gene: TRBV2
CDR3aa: CASSRDRGISGYGYTF

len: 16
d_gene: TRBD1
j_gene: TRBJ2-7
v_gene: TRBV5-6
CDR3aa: CASSPIPGQGEYEQYF

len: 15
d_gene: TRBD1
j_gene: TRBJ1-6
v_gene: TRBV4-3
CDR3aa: CASSQGTGDNSPLHF

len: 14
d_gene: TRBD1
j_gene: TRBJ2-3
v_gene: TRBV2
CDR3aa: CARRGLLLTDTQYF

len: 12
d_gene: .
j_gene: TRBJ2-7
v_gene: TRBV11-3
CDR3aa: CASSLGTGEQYF

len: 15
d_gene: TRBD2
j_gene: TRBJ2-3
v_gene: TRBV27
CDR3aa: CASSLRLAGEDTQYF

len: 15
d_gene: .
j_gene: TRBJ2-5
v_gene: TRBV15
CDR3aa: CATSRDPGRAETQYF

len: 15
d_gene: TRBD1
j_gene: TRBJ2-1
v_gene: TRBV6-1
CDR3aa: CASSAGQGPYNEQFF

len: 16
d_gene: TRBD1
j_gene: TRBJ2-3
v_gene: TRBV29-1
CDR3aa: CSVERDRGFGTDTQYF

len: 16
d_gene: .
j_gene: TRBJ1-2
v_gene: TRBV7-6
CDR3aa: CASSSSQDLRTYGYTF

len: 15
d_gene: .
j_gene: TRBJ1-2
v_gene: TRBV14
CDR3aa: CASSPAGGANYGYTF

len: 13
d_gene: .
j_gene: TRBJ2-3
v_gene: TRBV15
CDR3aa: CATRVWAKDTQYF

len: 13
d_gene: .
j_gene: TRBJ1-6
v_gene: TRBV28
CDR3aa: CASTDRYDSPLHF

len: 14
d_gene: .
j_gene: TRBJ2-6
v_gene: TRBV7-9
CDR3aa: CASSTEGGANVLTF

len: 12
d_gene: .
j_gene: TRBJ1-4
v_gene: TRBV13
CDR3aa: CASSFLEEKLFF

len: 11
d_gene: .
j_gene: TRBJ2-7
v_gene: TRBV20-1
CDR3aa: CSAERGFEQYF

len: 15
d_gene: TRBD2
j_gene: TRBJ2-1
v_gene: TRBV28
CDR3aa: CASSSGLHSYDEQFF

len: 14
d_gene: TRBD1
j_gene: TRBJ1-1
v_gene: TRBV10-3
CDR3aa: CAISATGGGTEAFF

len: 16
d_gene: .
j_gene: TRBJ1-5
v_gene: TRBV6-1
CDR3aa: CASSARRGYRNQPQHF

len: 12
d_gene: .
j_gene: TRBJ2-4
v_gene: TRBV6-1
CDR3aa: CASSVRTEIQYF

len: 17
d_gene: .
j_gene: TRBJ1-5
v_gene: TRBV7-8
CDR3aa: CASSPYAGDRGNQPQHF